Sequencing of this T cell receptor (beta chain) was carried out in a study of T cells in Graves' hyperthyroidism and ophthalmopathy. No ophthalmopathy progression within 18 months constituted stable Graves' hyperthyroidism. The diagnostic basis comprised clinical symptoms, serum thyroxine and TRAb, thyroid ultrasound and orbital computed tomography. Note on this clonotype: The target antigen is unknown. An end of the junction differs from the germline gene, which may be a read error.

Study-wide results and limits: Blood shared most expanded thyroid clonotypes above 0.001. Ophthalmopathy, as predicted by the model, came a median around 7 months after the prediction.

What was amplified from RNA transcripts were TCR beta CDR3 regions. TCR CDR3 underwent first-round RT-PCR with the HTBI primer set. TCRdb ran MiXCR on the multiplex PCR reads and lists one entry per CDR3 protein. The top ten clones hold around 8% of a sample with 610,000 or so distinct CDR3 sequences, just over 45% of them seen once. The germline V gene encodes CDR1 SQVTM and CDR2 ANQGSEA. The CDR3 contains 14 residues. This TCR came from a woman aged 18 to 35 with Graves' hyperthyroidism. What was sequenced was peripheral blood or thyroid tissue (not recorded which). V is TRBV29-1 and J is TRBJ1-5; no reliable D call. The CDR3 DNA reads TGCAGCGGTGAAGGGAGAAAGGGCAATCAGCCCCAGCATTTT. Protein sequence: CSGEGRKGNQPQHF. Supplemented by reference TRBV29-1 and TRBJ1-5, the full variable domain reads SAVISQKPSRDICQRGTSLTIQCQVDSQVTMMFWYRQQPGQSLTLIATANQGSEATYESGFVIDKFPISRPNLTFSTLTVSNMSPEDSSIYLCSGEGRKGNQPQHFGDGTRLSIL.